This TCR beta chain comes out of a study of T cell repertoires in cytomegalovirus infection. Across the whole study: Public TCR beta signatures provided an indication of both CMV infection and a matching HLA type. Study observations and caveats: Pooled public TCR beta family frequency picked out CMV carriers with the relevant HLA. HLA-C-restricted CMV clonotypes gave the most frequent clonotype in two of eight donors.

TCRdb re-derived calls from the reads in MiXCR, one entry per CDR3 protein. The sample holds hundreds of thousands of distinct CDR3 sequences, roughly a third seen once. In the case of this clonotype: Its antigen is not identified.

CDR3 length equals 12 residues. V was cut by 1 base and J by 5 bases, with 4 bases left in between. Germline V gives CDR1 KGHDR, CDR2 SFDVKD. The V and J genes are TRBV24-1 and TRBJ2-5, with D uncertain. This specimen was cultured PBMCs, taken from culture after CMV antigen stimulation. The receptor was derived from a human donor in good health (CMV status not recorded). Some clones in this sample may be carry-over from other donors' samples. The CDR3 DNA sequence: TGTGCCACCAGTGATTTCTGGGAGACCCAGTACTTC. Translated, it gives CATSDFWETQYF.